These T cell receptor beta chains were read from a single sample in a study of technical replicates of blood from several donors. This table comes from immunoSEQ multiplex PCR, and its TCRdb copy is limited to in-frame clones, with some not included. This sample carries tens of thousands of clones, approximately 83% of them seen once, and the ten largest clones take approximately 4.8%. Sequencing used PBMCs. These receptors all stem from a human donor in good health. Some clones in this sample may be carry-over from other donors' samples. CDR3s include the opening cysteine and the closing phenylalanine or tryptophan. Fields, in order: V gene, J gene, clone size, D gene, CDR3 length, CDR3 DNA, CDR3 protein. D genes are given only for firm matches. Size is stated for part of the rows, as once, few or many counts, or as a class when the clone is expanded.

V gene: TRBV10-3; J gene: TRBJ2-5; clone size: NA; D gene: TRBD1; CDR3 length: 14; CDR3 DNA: TGTGCCATCAGTGAGGACAGGGGTCCTTCGGCCCAGTACTTC; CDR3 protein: CAISEDRGPSAQYF
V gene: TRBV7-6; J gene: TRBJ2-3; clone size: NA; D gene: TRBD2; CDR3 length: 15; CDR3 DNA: TGTGCCAGCAGCTTGGGTAGCGGGAGCACAGATACGCAGTATTTT; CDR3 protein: CASSLGSGSTDTQYF
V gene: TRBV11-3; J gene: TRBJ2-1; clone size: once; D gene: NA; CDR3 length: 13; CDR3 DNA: TGTGCCAGCAGCTTAGCAGTCTACAATGAGCAGTTCTTC; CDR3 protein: CASSLAVYNEQFF
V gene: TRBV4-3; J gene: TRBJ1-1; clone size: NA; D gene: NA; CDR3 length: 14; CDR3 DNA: TGCGCCAGCAGCCAAGATTTCGGGGGCACTGAAGCTTTCTTT; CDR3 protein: CASSQDFGGTEAFF
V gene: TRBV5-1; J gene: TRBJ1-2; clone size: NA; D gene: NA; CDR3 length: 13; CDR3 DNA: TGCGCCAGCAGCTTACAGGACACCTATGGCTACACCTTC; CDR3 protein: CASSLQDTYGYTF
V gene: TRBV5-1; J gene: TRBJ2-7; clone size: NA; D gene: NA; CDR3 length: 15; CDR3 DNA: TGCGCCAGCAGCTTGGGGGTACAGGGATCCTCCGAGCAGTACTTC; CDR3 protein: CASSLGVQGSSEQYF
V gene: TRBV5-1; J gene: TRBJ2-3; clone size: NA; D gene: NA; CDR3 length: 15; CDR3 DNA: TGCGCCAGCAAGATTGAAGGGGCTGGGACAGATACGCAGTATTTT; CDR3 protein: CASKIEGAGTDTQYF
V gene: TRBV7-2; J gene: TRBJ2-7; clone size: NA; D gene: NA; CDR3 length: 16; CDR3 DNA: TGTGCCAGCAGCTTAGAACTAGCCACCCTCTCCTACGAGCAGTACTTC; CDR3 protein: CASSLELATLSYEQYF
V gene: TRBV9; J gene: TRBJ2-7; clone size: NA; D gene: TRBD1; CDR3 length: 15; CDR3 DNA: TGTGCCAGCAGCCCACAGGGACAGGGTGACTACGAGCAGTACTTC; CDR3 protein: CASSPQGQGDYEQYF
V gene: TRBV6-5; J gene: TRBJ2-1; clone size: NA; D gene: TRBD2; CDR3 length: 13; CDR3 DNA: TGTGCCAGCAGGAAGACTAGCCTAGGGGAGCAGTTCTTC; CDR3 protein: CASRKTSLGEQFF